Listed here are 13 T cell receptor beta chains from one sample, sequenced in a study of cytomegalovirus exposure and HLA in healthy donors. This PCR relied on a set of 60 Vbeta primers and 13 Jbeta primers. Produced via immunoSEQ multiplex PCR; TCRdb's table is partial and in-frame only. The profile shows about 190,000 clones, roughly 80% of them singletons. The sample comprised PBMCs. Every receptor here comes from a woman between 18 and 29 years old in good health and CMV-seronegative.

The chain links TRBV14 to TRBJ2-1; D possibly corresponds to TRBD2 (5 bases). The CDR3 runs to 15 residues. Germline values: CDR1 SGHDN, CDR2 FVKESK. Trimming took 1 base from V and 0 from J, leaving 7 bases between them. CDR3 loop: CASSQVAGSYNEQFF. CDR3 sequence (DNA): TGTGCCAGCAGCCAAGTTGCGGGCTCCTACAATGAGCAGTTCTTC.

The V call is TRBV28, the J call TRBJ2-5; 10 bases line up with TRBD2. CDR3 size: 15 residues. V shed 5 bases, J shed 5 bases, and the junction held 8 bases outside the gene matches. Germline CDR1 MDHEN, CDR2 SYDVKM. For the CDR3, the DNA is TGTGCCAGCAGTCCCCTTTTTAGCGGGGGGGAGACCCAGTACTTC. Its translation is CASSPLFSGGETQYF.

The chain links TRBV7-3 to TRBJ2-5; perhaps TRBD1 as D (6 bases). Germline CDR1 is SGHTA and CDR2 is FQGTGA. V shed 5 bases and J shed 1 base, with 20 bases lying between them. There are 17 residues in the CDR3. CDR3 coding DNA: TGTGCCAGCAGCCAAATCCATGTGGGGGCCTCCCAAGAGACCCAGTACTTC. The encoded protein is CASSQIHVGASQETQYF.

This chain joins TRBV5-1 and TRBJ1-4, with TRBD1 matching over 7 bases. Germline loops: CDR1 SGHRS, CDR2 YFSETQ. Trimming removed 4 bases from V and 5 bases from J; junction bases left unmatched: 8. CDR3 size: 15 residues. CDR3 in DNA: TGCGCCAGCAGCCCTCACAGGGGTGCGAATGAAAAACTGTTTTTT. Translation gives CASSPHRGANEKLFF.

The chain employs TRBV27 and TRBJ2-7; 9 nucleotides agree with TRBD2. Trimming removed 6 bases from V and 3 bases from J; junction bases left unmatched: 6. CDR3 length: 14 residues. Germline-derived CDR1 and CDR2 are MNHEY and SMNVEV (reference sequence). CDR3 sequence: CASSKTSGDYEQYF. DNA for the CDR3: TGTGCCAGCAGCAAGACTAGCGGAGACTACGAGCAGTACTTC.

The chain employs TRBV30 and TRBJ2-2; 7 nucleotides match TRBD2. The CDR3 totals 15 residues. CDR1 is GTSNPN, CDR2 SVGIG, per germline (reference sequence). J gave up 5 bases and V 4 bases, and 10 bases lay outside the gene matches. CDR3 residues: CAWISGAGVTGELFF. The CDR3 DNA is TGTGCCTGGATATCCGGGGCGGGAGTTACCGGGGAGCTGTTTTTT.

In this sample, this clone turned up once. This chain links TRBV7-9 with TRBJ1-5, with TRBD1 identical over 7 bases. The J segment lost 2 bases and the V segment lost 3 bases, leaving 7 bases of the junction unmatched. The V gene's germline CDR1 is SEHNR and CDR2 FQNEAQ (reference sequence). The CDR3 spans 16 residues. The CDR3: CASSFSDRAGNQPQHF. The CDR3 DNA is TGTGCCAGCAGCTTTTCCGACAGGGCGGGCAATCAGCCCCAGCATTTT.

J is TRBJ1-5 and V is TRBV4-1; 7 bases fit TRBD1. The CDR3 consists of 19 residues. The germline gives CDR1 MGHRA, CDR2 YSYEKL. The trim removed 1 base at V and 4 bases at J, leaving 16 bases unmatched. CDR3 nucleotides: TGCGCCAGCAGCCAAGGTAGATTGTTGGAGGGGGCCGTAAATCAGCCCCAGCATTTT. This sequence encodes CASSQGRLLEGAVNQPQHF.

The chain links TRBV9 to TRBJ1-2; D call uncertain. This CDR3 region has 15 residues. V lost 3 bases, J lost 0 bases, and 12 bases lay in between. Germline lookup yields CDR1 SGDLS and CDR2 YYNGEE. The CDR3 is CASSADTFSNYGYTF. CDR3 sequence (DNA): TGTGCCAGCAGCGCCGACACCTTTTCTAACTATGGCTACACCTTC.

V and J are TRBV19 and TRBJ2-7, with 11 positions matching TRBD2. From germline, CDR1 is LNHDA and CDR2 SQIVND (reference sequence). The CDR3 extends over 17 amino acids. With V trimmed by 3 bases and J by 5 bases, 12 bases remained unmatched. The CDR3 DNA reads as TGTGCCAGTAGTATTAAACTAGCGGGGGCCGAAATCCACGAGCAGTACTTC. It codes for CASSIKLAGAEIHEQYF.

The V call is TRBV6-4, the J call TRBJ2-2; 11 bases are shared with TRBD1. Germline V gives CDR1 MRHNA, CDR2 SNTAGT. J lost 5 bases, V lost 6 bases, and 2 bases had no gene match. The CDR3 loop spans 14 amino acids. In DNA, the CDR3 is TGTGCCAGCAGGGGACAGGGGGGAACCGGGGAGCTGTTTTTT. Its protein product is CASRGQGGTGELFF.

The gene calls are TRBV6-1 and TRBJ2-5; D gene uncertain. The tail of the sequence fits TRBJ2-7 better, so the J call may be wrong. CDR3 length equals 14 residues. Germline CDR1 reads MNHNS; CDR2 reads SASEGT. CDR3 sequence: CASSPRFRSYEQYF. The CDR3 bases are TGTGCCAGCAGTCCCCGTTTCCGCTCCTACGAGCAGTACTTC.

This clone was seen a few times. The chain is built from TRBV19 and TRBJ2-1; 11 positions match TRBD1. In germline, CDR1 is LNHDA, CDR2 SQIVND (reference sequence). Germline trimming cut 7 bases from V and 6 bases from J; bases unmatched to any gene: 5. The CDR3 consists of 14 residues. In nucleotides, the CDR3 is TGTGCCAGTAAGGGACAGGGGGTAAGCAATGAGCAGTTCTTC. It specifies CASKGQGVSNEQFF.